The 20 T cell receptor beta chains below were found in one sample sequenced in a study of blood T cell repertoires in COVID-19. TCRdb's table, derived via immunoSEQ multiplex PCR, lists solely in-frame clones and lacks some. Of about 100,000 clones listed, about 89% are singletons. Input material: peripheral blood. Every receptor here comes from a human donor in a cohort sampled during active COVID-19.

The V and J genes are TRBV5-5 and TRBJ1-5; D is possibly TRBD1 (5 bases). From germline, CDR1 is SGHKS and CDR2 YYEKEE (reference sequence). V was trimmed by 2 bases and J by 3 bases, leaving 12 bases between them. CDR3 length: 15 amino acids. The CDR3 DNA follows: TGTGCCAGCAGCTTACTCGGGGGGGACAATCAGCCCCAGCATTTT. Translation: CASSLLGGDNQPQHF.

This chain links TRBV28 with TRBJ2-7; a possible D gene is TRBD2 (5 bases). The CDR3 extends over 16 amino acids. Germline CDR1 is MDHEN and CDR2 is SYDVKM. V was trimmed by 4 bases and J by 2 bases, leaving 18 bases between them. Here the CDR3 reads CASSSAWVASTYEQYF. The CDR3, as DNA: TGTGCCAGCAGTTCGGCATGGGTAGCGTCCACCTACGAGCAGTACTTC. The full variable domain, its missing parts supplied by reference TRBV28 and TRBJ2-7, is DVKVTQSSRYLVKRTGEKVFLECVQDMDHENMFWYRQDPGLGLRLIYFSYDVKMKEKGDIPEGYSVSREKKERFSLILESASTNQTSMYLCASSSAWVASTYEQYFGPGTRLTVT.

The gene calls are TRBV28 and TRBJ1-1; 7 nucleotides align to TRBD1. The length of the CDR3 is 14 residues. CDR1 is MDHEN and CDR2 is SYDVKM in the germline V gene. The V gene end was trimmed by 3 bases and the J gene end by 4 bases; junction bases not matched to a gene: 5. The CDR3 spells CASSLAHRGTEAFF. DNA for the CDR3: TGTGCCAGCAGTTTGGCGCACAGGGGCACTGAAGCTTTCTTT.

The chain recombines TRBV29-1 with TRBJ2-1; tentatively, D is TRBD1 (6 bases). The CDR3 length is 11 residues. Germline CDR1 is SQVTM and CDR2 is ANQGSEA. The V gene lost 2 bases and the J gene lost 10 bases, with 9 bases spanning the gap. The chain's CDR3 is CSVEMGAEQFF. CDR3 bases: TGCAGCGTTGAAATGGGGGCCGAGCAGTTCTTC.

This clone was seen just once. The chain combines TRBV5-1 with TRBJ2-3; 10 bases match TRBD2. Unmatched junction bases numbered 9, after V lost 0 bases and J lost 5 bases. Looked up from germline, CDR1 is SGHRS and CDR2 is YFSETQ. The CDR3 is made up of 17 amino acids. The CDR3 loop is CASSLGLAGLGGDTQYF. The CDR3 DNA sequence: TGCGCCAGCAGCTTGGGACTAGCGGGTCTTGGGGGAGATACGCAGTATTTT.

The rearrangement joins TRBV3-1 (or the pseudogene TRBV3-2) to TRBJ2-1; D ambiguous. CDR1 and CDR2 (germline): LGHDT, YNNKEL (reference sequence). Trimming shortened V by 1 base and J by 7 bases, and 11 bases separated the two germline ends. CDR3 size: 14 residues. CDR3 amino acids: CASSQAPQTNEQFF. The CDR3 DNA reads as TGTGCCAGCAGCCAAGCACCCCAGACAAATGAGCAGTTCTTC.

The rearrangement uses TRBV7-9 and TRBJ1-6; D unresolved. Germline V lookup: CDR1 SEHNR, CDR2 FQNEAQ (reference sequence). The CDR3 runs 14 residues. The germline V and J ends were trimmed by 2 bases and 7 bases, with 9 bases remaining between them. The CDR3 nucleotides read TGTGCCAGCAGCTTACAGGTGCTCAATTCACCCCTCCACTTT. Translated, it gives CASSLQVLNSPLHF.

The chain is built from TRBV7-2 and TRBJ2-7, with TRBD1 identical over 10 bases. J lost 5 bases, V lost 5 bases, and 6 bases had no gene match. The germline gives CDR1 SGHTA, CDR2 FQGNSA. This CDR3 is 14 amino acids long. Here the CDR3 reads CASSTGTGVDEQYF. The CDR3 nucleotides are TGTGCCAGCAGCACCGGGACAGGGGTCGACGAGCAGTACTTC.

The chain couples TRBV28 to TRBJ2-2; D possibly corresponds to TRBD2 (6 bases). Germline-derived CDR1 and CDR2 are MDHEN and SYDVKM. Trimming shortened V by 6 bases and J by 6 bases, and 14 bases separated the two germline ends. The CDR3 runs to 14 residues. CDR3 protein: CASSRAGQAGELFF. The CDR3 DNA sequence: TGTGCCAGCAGCCGAGCGGGCCAAGCCGGGGAGCTGTTTTTT.

V is TRBV4-3 and J is TRBJ2-2, with 8 bases aligning to TRBD2. V was clipped by 0 bases and J by 3 bases; unmatched bases: 6. The CDR3 consists of 17 residues. CDR1 and CDR2 (germline): LGHNA, YSLEER. The CDR3 reads CASSQDAAGAYTGELFF. For the CDR3, the DNA is TGCGCCAGCAGCCAAGATGCAGCGGGGGCCTACACCGGGGAGCTGTTTTTT.

The rearrangement uses TRBV11-2 and TRBJ2-3; TRBD2 matches 13 bases. Germline lookup yields CDR1 SGHAT and CDR2 FQNNGV. V dropped 1 base and J dropped 4; count of bases not matched to a gene: 2. This CDR3 is 16 amino acids long. The CDR3 protein is CASSLGGLAGADTQYF. The CDR3 nucleotides read TGTGCCAGCAGCTTAGGAGGACTAGCGGGAGCAGATACGCAGTATTTT.

This rearrangement joins TRBV19 to TRBJ2-3, with 15 nucleotides matching TRBD2. The germline V gene encodes CDR1 LNHDA and CDR2 SQIVND (reference sequence). The CDR3 contains 17 residues. V trimming: 5 bases; J trimming: 4 bases; junction bases outside the gene matches: 7. CDR3 loop: CASSALGLAGGPDTQYF. Here the CDR3 DNA reads TGTGCCAGTAGTGCCTTGGGACTAGCGGGAGGTCCAGATACGCAGTATTTT. Full variable domain (rest looked up from reference TRBV19 and TRBJ2-3): DGGITQSPKYLFRKEGQNVTLSCEQNLNHDAMYWYRQDPGQGLRLIYYSQIVNDFQKGDIAEGYSVSREKKESFPLTVTSAQKNPTAFYLCASSALGLAGGPDTQYFGPGTRLTVL.

The chain couples TRBV7-9 to TRBJ1-1; D is perhaps TRBD1 (6 bases). The CDR3 loop spans 17 amino acids. V was clipped by 6 bases and J by 5 bases, with 25 bases between them. Germline V gene data show CDR1 as SEHNR and CDR2 as FQNEAQ (reference sequence). Here the CDR3 DNA reads TGTGCCAGCAGTCCAGGGGCGCTAACAACCTCCGGTACTGAAGCTTTCTTT. As protein: CASSPGALTTSGTEAFF.

The chain recombines TRBV5-4 with TRBJ2-3; maybe TRBD1 (6 bases). V dropped 2 bases and J dropped 3 bases, with 13 bases sitting between them. This CDR3 is built from 15 residues. Germline lookup yields CDR1 SGHNT and CDR2 YYREEE (reference sequence). The CDR3 region has the DNA TGTGCCAGCAGCTTTCAGGGGTTTAGGACAGATACGCAGTATTTT. It yields the protein CASSFQGFRTDTQYF. Combining the CDR3 with reference TRBV5-4 and TRBJ2-3 gives the whole variable domain ETGVTQSPTHLIKTRGQQVTLRCSSQSGHNTVSWYQQALGQGPQFIFQYYREEENGRGNFPPRFSGLQFPNYSSELNVNALELDDSALYLCASSFQGFRTDTQYFGPGTRLTVL.

V and J are TRBV9 and TRBJ2-1; the match to TRBD2 covers 9 bases. Germline lookup yields CDR1 SGDLS and CDR2 YYNGEE. The CDR3 is 15 residues long. The V and J ends lost 4 bases and 0 bases, in that order; junction bases with no gene match: 2. The CDR3, as DNA: TGTGCCAGCAGCTTTAGCGGGAGCTCCTACAATGAGCAGTTCTTC. Protein sequence: CASSFSGSSYNEQFF. The full variable domain, rest sourced from reference TRBV9 and TRBJ2-1, is DSGVTQTPKHLITATGQRVTLRCSPRSGDLSVYWYQQSLDQGLQFLIQYYNGEERAKGNILERFSAQQFPDLHSELNLSSLELGDSALYFCASSFSGSSYNEQFFGPGTRLTVL.

A word on this clone: At one end the junction does not follow the germline gene, possibly because of a read error. The J gene is TRBJ2-1, the V gene TRBV7-9, with a possible D match to TRBD1 (5 bases). CDR1 and CDR2 (germline): SEHNR, FQNEAQ (reference sequence). The CDR3 contains 11 residues. CDR3 in DNA: TGTGCCAGCAGCGGATGGGGCCTAGGGGTCTTC. Translation: CASSGWGLGVF.

This chain uses TRBV5-1 with TRBJ2-5, with 11 bases matching TRBD2. The CDR3 is 14 amino acids. Germline CDR1 reads SGHRS; CDR2 reads YFSETQ. Unmatched junction bases numbered 2, after V lost 2 bases and J lost 5 bases. DNA of the CDR3: TGCGCCAGCAGCTTCGCTAGCGGGAGGGAGACCCAGTACTTC. Protein product: CASSFASGRETQYF.

The rearrangement uses TRBV28 and TRBJ2-7, with D perhaps matching TRBD2 (5 bases). Trimming left V 4 bases short and J 1 base short, with 17 bases between. In germline, CDR1 is MDHEN, CDR2 SYDVKM. CDR3 length equals 16 residues. In DNA form, the CDR3 reads TGTGCCAGCAGTTCAGGAGGTTCTCTAGTTTCCTACGAGCAGTACTTC. Amino acids: CASSSGGSLVSYEQYF.

This sequence joins TRBV28 and TRBJ2-7; D is unclear. V lost 6 bases and J 2 bases, leaving 8 bases between the germline ends. CDR1 MDHEN and CDR2 SYDVKM come from the germline V gene. This CDR3 contains 12 residues. This CDR3 is CASSSVPYEQYF. The CDR3 DNA sequence: TGTGCCAGCAGCTCAGTTCCCTACGAGCAGTACTTC.

The genes are TRBV6-2 or TRBV6-3 and TRBJ2-3; 8 bases map to TRBD2. In germline, CDR1 is MNHEY, CDR2 SVGEGT. The length of the CDR3 is 15 residues. Germline trimming cut 0 bases from V and 3 bases from J; bases unmatched to any gene: 2. The CDR3 DNA sequence: TGTGCCAGCAGTTACTCGCCTAGCGGGACAGATACGCAGTATTTT. Encoded protein: CASSYSPSGTDTQYF.